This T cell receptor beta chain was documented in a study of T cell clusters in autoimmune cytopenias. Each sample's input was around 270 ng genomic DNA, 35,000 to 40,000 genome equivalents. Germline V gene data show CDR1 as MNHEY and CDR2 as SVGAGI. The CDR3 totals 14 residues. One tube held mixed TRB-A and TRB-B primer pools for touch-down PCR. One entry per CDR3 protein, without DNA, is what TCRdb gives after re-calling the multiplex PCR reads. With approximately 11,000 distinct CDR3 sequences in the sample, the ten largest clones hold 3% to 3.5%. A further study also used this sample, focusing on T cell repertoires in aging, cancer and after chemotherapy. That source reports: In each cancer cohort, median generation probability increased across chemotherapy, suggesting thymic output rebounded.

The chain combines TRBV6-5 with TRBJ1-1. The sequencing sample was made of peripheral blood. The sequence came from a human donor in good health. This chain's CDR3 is CASSRRGGPPEAFF.